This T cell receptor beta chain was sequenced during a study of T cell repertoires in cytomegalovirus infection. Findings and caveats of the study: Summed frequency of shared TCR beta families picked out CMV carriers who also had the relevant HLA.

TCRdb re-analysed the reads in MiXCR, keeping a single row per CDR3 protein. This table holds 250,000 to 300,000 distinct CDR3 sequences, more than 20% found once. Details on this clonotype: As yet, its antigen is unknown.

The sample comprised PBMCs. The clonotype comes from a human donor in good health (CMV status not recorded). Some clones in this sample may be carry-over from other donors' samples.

In DNA, the CDR3 is TGTGCCAGCAGTTCCCTGGGCGGGATGGGCACAGATACGCAGTATTTT. As protein: CASSSLGGMGTDTQYF. The chain uses TRBV6-5 and TRBJ2-3; the D gene is possibly TRBD2 (6 bases). The V end lost 4 bases, the J end lost 1 base, and 15 bases lay between the germline ends. This CDR3 spans 16 amino acids. Germline V CDR1 and CDR2: MNHEY, SVGAGI.